This T cell receptor beta chain comes out of a study of shared clonotypes between healthy human individuals (TCRdb year 2020). Background on the whole study: A couple of women and a few men aged 18 to 49 years were included in the cohort. Leukapheresis yielded between about 0.85 and 10 billion PBMCs per donor. To increase sequencing depth and limit assay-specific biases, different laboratories used diverse techniques to prepare libraries and sequence TCR repertoires. The study deeply sequenced blood TCR repertoires of several healthy adults to estimate repertoire size and the extent of clonotype sharing between individuals. Per donor, three plates each were used for CD4 naive and CD4 memory, two for CD8 naive, and one for CD8 memory.

TCR CDR3 regions were amplified from genomic DNA by multiplex PCR using the deep immunoSEQ assay. Genomic DNA extracted from each cell subset was distributed evenly over all wells of several immunoSEQ 96-well plates, and each plate served as one replicate. Each replicate PCR for sorted subsets received about 0.2 ug genomic DNA, equal to roughly 30,000 T cell genomes. Purified libraries were quantified with a Qubit 3.0 fluorometer, sized on a Bioanalyzer 2100, and re-quantified with the KAPA Library Quantification kit. Each immunoSEQ 96-well plate was sequenced on its own single-read 150-cycle Illumina NextSeq 550 flow cell. Processing in the source paper ran as follows. Because the immunoSEQ output included only junctional sequences and no quality scores, the filtering could not be the same as the filtering used for full-length reads. Sequences were annotated with PyIR, a Python wrapper for IgBLAST v1.9, and V/J genes and CDR3 were assigned using IMGT germline references. Reads were filtered out if the reads had weak V/J assignments (E-value above 1e-6), no CDR3, stop codons, out-of-frame junctions, or ambiguous translated residues. A V3J clonotype was defined by an identical inferred V gene, J gene, and CDR3 amino acid sequence. Percentage overlap between repertoires was computed as shared unique clonotypes divided by the size of the smaller repertoire. RTK rarefaction, the Chao1 estimator, and Recon v2.1 estimates of unobserved clonotypes were used to assess repertoire richness. For all TCRbeta clonotypes obtained by the gDNA method from a few donors, generation probabilities were computed with OLGA. This is the immuneACCESS table as TCRdb keeps it, with only in-frame sequences that have V and J called. A part of the clones is gone; compared with another copy, unresolved V genes explain less than half, and the rest is unexplained. V and J calls and clone size come straight from that table; D and trimming were deduced from the DNA. The table for this sample lists about 2.5 million clones; 80% to 95% of them were counted only once. Around 0.38% of the sample is in the top ten clones.

Note on this clone: Its antigen is unknown. Qualities for individual bases were not recorded, and no much larger clone is one base off.

Trimming costs V 5 bases and J 3 bases, and their ends lie 10 bases apart. The germline V gene (reference sequence) sets CDR1 to MNHNY and CDR2 to SVGAGI. Including cysteine and phenylalanine, the CDR3 has 14 amino acids. Only the CDR3 part of the read is kept: 42 bases, read in frame from the first base. Donors were healthy HIV-negative adults with no recently reported acute infections or vaccinations. Every donor was a Caucasian adult residing in Nashville, Tennessee, USA. Magnetic negative selection was used to enrich CD4+ T cells, after which naive cells were positively selected on CD45RA and the negative fraction became the memory subset. After blood collection by leukapheresis, PBMCs were isolated using Ficoll-Histopaque density gradient centrifugation and then cryopreserved in the vapor phase of liquid nitrogen. Purity and quantity of every magnetically sorted T cell population were checked by analytical flow cytometry. From each sorted fraction, genomic DNA was isolated and quantified by UV absorbance on a Nanodrop 2000c.

Study-wide conclusions, independent of this receptor: Based on pairwise subsampling, the degree of clonotype sharing among donors was expected to be affected by sequencing depth. About 5% of naive CD4, around 4% of naive CD8, roughly 2.4% of memory CD4, and around 0.42% of memory CD8 clonotypes were shared across a few donors. Higher generation probabilities were observed for clonotypes shared by all four sorted-subset donors than for non-shared clonotypes. The genetic and exposure-history diversity represented was limited by the small number of donors. Estimated clonotype richness was generally larger for naive than for memory subsets. Sampling was restricted to blood, and TCR repertoires in tissue are likely to differ from TCR repertoires in blood. Even with the large sequencing depth, rarefaction of the sorted-subset datasets indicated that sequencing was incomplete.

This sequence was found in a man younger than 35 in good health. Some clones in this sample may be carry-over from other donors' samples. The sequenced sample consisted of naive CD4+ T cells from PBMCs. The cell subset or site label on this specimen signifies: CD45RA+ positively selected. The chain couples TRBV6-6 to TRBJ2-2; TRBD1 is a weak D gene call, 5 bases matching. The nucleotide sequence reads as follows: TGTGCCAGCAGTCAACTCAGGGACACCGGGGAGCTGTTTTTT. This sequence encodes CASSQLRDTGELFF.